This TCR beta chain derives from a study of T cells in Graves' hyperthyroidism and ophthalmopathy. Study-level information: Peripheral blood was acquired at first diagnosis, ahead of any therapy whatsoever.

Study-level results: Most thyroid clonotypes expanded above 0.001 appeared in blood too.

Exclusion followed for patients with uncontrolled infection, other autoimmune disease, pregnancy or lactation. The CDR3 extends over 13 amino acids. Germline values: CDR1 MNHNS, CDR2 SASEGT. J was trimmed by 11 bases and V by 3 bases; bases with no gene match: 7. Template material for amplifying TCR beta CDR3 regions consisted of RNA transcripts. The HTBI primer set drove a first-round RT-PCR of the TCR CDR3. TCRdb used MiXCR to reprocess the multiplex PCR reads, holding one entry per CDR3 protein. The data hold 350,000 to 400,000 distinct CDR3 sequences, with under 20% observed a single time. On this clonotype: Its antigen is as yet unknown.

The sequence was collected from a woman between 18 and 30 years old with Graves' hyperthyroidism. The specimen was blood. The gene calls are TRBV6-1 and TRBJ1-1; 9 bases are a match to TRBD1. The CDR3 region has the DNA TGTGCCAGCAGTGAGGGACAGGGACTTTCGGCTTTCTTT. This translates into CASSEGQGLSAFF.